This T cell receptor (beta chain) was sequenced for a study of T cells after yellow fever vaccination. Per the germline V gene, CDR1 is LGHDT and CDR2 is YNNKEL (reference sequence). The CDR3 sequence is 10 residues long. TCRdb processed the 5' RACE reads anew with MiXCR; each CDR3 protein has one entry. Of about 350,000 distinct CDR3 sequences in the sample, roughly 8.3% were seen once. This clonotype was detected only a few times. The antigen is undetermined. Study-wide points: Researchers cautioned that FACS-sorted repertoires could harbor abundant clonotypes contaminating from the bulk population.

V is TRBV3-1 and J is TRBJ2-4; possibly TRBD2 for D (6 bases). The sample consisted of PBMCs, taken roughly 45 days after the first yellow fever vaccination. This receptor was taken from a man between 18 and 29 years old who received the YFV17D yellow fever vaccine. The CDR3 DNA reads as TGTGCGCGCGGGGAAAACATTCAGTACTTC. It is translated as CARGENIQYF.